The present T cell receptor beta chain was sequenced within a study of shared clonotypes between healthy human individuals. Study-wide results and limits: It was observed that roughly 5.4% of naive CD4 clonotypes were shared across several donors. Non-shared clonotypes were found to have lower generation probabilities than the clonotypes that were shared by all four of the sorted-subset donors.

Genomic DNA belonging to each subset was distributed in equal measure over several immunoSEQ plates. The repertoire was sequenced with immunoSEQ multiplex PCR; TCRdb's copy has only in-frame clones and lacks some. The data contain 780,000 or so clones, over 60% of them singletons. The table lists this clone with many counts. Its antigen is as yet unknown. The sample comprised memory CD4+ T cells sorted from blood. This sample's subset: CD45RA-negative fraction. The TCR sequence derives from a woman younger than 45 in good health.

The CDR3 sequence: CASRSGQGLYNEQFF. CDR3 DNA sequence: TGTGCCAGTAGGTCGGGACAGGGACTTTACAATGAGCAGTTCTTC. This chain uses TRBV19 with TRBJ2-1; 9 nucleotides line up with TRBD1. The V gene's germline CDR1 is LNHDA and CDR2 SQIVND (reference sequence). This CDR3 has 15 amino acids. The trim removed 6 bases at V and 4 bases at J, leaving 7 bases unmatched.